The present T cell receptor beta chain was sequenced within a study of blood T cell repertoires in COVID-19. Study summary: Nucleic acid was either cDNA or gDNA, and it came from T cells, B-cell-depleted T cells, or PBMCs.

The CDR3 has 15 amino acids. The germline V gene has CDR1 ENHRY and CDR2 SYGVKD. V lost 0 bases and J 4 bases, leaving 10 bases between the germline ends. Profiled with immunoSEQ multiplex PCR; TCRdb holds only in-frame clones, not every one. The data contain 250,000 or so clones, 75% to 90% of them seen just once; the ten biggest clones take up about 0.94%. The chain employs TRBV10-3 and TRBJ2-1; a weak D match, TRBD2 (5 bases). Sequenced sample: peripheral blood. This clonotype was obtained from a woman in her 40s who had recovered from COVID-19. For the CDR3, the DNA is TGTGCCATCAGTGAGTCGGCGGGCGGATACAATGAGCAGTTCTTC. Translation gives CAISESAGGYNEQFF.